What follows are 17 T cell receptor beta chains derived from one specimen sequenced in a study of blood T cell repertoires in COVID-19. Assay: immunoSEQ multiplex PCR; the TCRdb copy retains only in-frame clones and omits some. In the table there are about 250,000 clones, around 86% of which are singletons. The sample consisted of peripheral blood. The receptor source for this set is a woman of 80 years or more with COVID-19, enrolled during active disease.

The chain links TRBV7-9 to TRBJ1-2; maybe TRBD1 (5 bases). Germline values: CDR1 SEHNR, CDR2 FQNEAQ (reference sequence). The length of the CDR3 is 14 residues. The V gene lost 2 bases and the J gene lost 5 bases, with 12 bases spanning the gap. The CDR3 sequence is CASSLSGLGYGYTF. CDR3 bases: TGTGCCAGCAGCTTATCAGGGCTCGGGTATGGCTACACCTTC.

The gene calls are TRBV5-1 and TRBJ2-1, with TRBD2 identical over 9 bases. This CDR3 is built from 16 residues. Germline V CDR1 and CDR2: SGHRS, YFSETQ. V shed 0 bases, J shed 6 bases, and the junction held 7 bases outside the gene matches. CDR3 residues: CASSLVSAGGPNEQFF. The CDR3 DNA reads TGCGCCAGCAGCTTGGTTTCTGCGGGGGGGCCCAATGAGCAGTTCTTC.

This chain links TRBV11-2 with TRBJ2-3; tentatively, D is TRBD2 (7 bases). In germline, CDR1 is SGHAT, CDR2 FQNNGV. Trimming cost V 5 bases and J 7 bases, with 16 bases left between them. The CDR3 has 14 amino acids. The CDR3, as DNA: TGTGCCAGCAGCCGGCGGGGGCTGGGAAATACGCAGTATTTT. Its protein is CASSRRGLGNTQYF.

The CDR3 spells CASSPRRLAGSTSTDTQYF. The CDR3, as DNA: TGTGCCAGTAGTCCGAGGAGGCTAGCGGGGTCTACTAGCACAGATACGCAGTATTTT. The chain employs TRBV19 and TRBJ2-3, with TRBD2 identical over 9 bases. The CDR3 is made up of 19 amino acids. The germline CDR1 and CDR2 sequences are LNHDA and SQIVND (reference sequence). The J segment lost 0 bases and the V segment lost 5 bases, leaving 15 bases of the junction unmatched.

V usage is TRBV3-1 (or the pseudogene TRBV3-2) and J usage is TRBJ1-2; tentative D call: TRBD1 (6 bases). From germline, CDR1 is LGHDT and CDR2 YNNKEL (reference sequence). The CDR3 contains 14 residues. V was clipped by 0 bases and J by 8 bases, with 13 bases between them. This CDR3 reads CASSQDAQGTGYTF. DNA of the CDR3: TGTGCCAGCAGCCAAGACGCACAGGGCACAGGCTACACCTTC.

The CDR3: CASSPTDFGGETQYF. The CDR3 DNA is TGTGCCAGCAGCCCGACGGACTTTGGGGGGGAGACCCAGTACTTC. The chain joins TRBV3-1 (or the pseudogene TRBV3-2) to TRBJ2-5, with a weak D call TRBD2 (6 bases). Trimming cost V 4 bases and J 5 bases, with 17 bases left between them. The CDR3 loop spans 15 amino acids. Germline V gives CDR1 LGHDT, CDR2 YNNKEL (reference sequence).

On this clone: Other DNA sequences of this sample code for an identical CDR3. This chain connects TRBV3-1 (or the pseudogene TRBV3-2) to TRBJ2-5, with a possible D match to TRBD2 (5 bases). The CDR3 runs to 14 residues. The V end lost 0 bases, the J end lost 5 bases, and 10 bases lay between the germline ends. Looked up from germline, CDR1 is LGHDT and CDR2 is YNNKEL (reference sequence). CDR3 residues: CASSQDPGGETQYF. CDR3 DNA sequence: TGTGCCAGCAGCCAAGACCCAGGCGGGGAGACCCAGTACTTC.

This chain joins TRBV28 and TRBJ1-6, with TRBD1 as a possible D gene (5 bases). The CDR3 runs to 13 residues. Germline CDR1 reads MDHEN; CDR2 reads SYDVKM. Deletions cut 6 bases from V and 7 bases from J, with 10 bases between. CDR3 amino acids: CASRGRANSPLHF. CDR3 nucleotide sequence: TGTGCCAGCAGGGGCAGGGCAAATTCACCCCTCCACTTT.

The chain is built from TRBV4-1 and TRBJ1-1, with 8 bases aligning to TRBD1. Germline V gene sequence: CDR1 MGHRA, CDR2 YSYEKL. CDR3 length equals 14 residues. With 3 bases clipped from V and 5 bases from J, the junction kept 5 bases outside the gene matches. The CDR3 reads CASSHPGTGTEAFF. As DNA, the CDR3 is TGCGCCAGCAGCCACCCGGGGACAGGAACTGAAGCTTTCTTT.

The chain employs TRBV11-2 and TRBJ1-2, with D hard to call. V lost 5 bases and J lost 4, with 11 bases in between. Germline CDR1 reads SGHAT; CDR2 reads FQNNGV. The CDR3 is made up of 13 amino acids. The CDR3 reads CASSPQGSYGYTF. The CDR3 coding sequence is TGTGCCAGCAGCCCACAAGGGAGCTATGGCTACACCTTC.

The CDR3 is CASTLDRQVTYGYTF. CDR3 nucleotides: TGTGCCAGCACCCTGGACAGACAGGTTACCTATGGCTACACCTTC. The chain is built from TRBV7-9 and TRBJ1-2; possibly TRBD1 for D (6 bases). Per germline, CDR1 SEHNR and CDR2 FQNEAQ (reference sequence). V lost 7 bases to trimming and J lost 4 bases, with 19 bases between them. The CDR3 runs to 15 residues.

V and J are TRBV15 and TRBJ1-4, with 9 bases fitting TRBD1. Per the germline V gene, CDR1 is LNHNV and CDR2 is YYDKDF (reference sequence). V was pared by 0 bases and J by 9 bases, with 5 bases of the junction left unmatched. The CDR3 contains 15 residues. The CDR3 protein is CATSRDGTGGKKLFF. CDR3 nucleotide sequence: TGTGCCACCAGCAGAGATGGCACAGGGGGCAAAAAACTGTTTTTT.

The V gene is TRBV20-1, the J gene TRBJ1-3; D is unresolved. The germline CDR1 and CDR2 sequences are DFQATT and SNEGSKA (reference sequence). Trimming removed 4 bases at V and 8 bases at J, with 6 bases between. The CDR3 consists of 10 residues. CDR3 region: CSAIGYTIYF. CDR3 DNA sequence: TGCAGTGCTATCGGGTACACCATATATTTT.

This chain uses TRBV10-2 with TRBJ2-7, with TRBD1 as a possible D gene (5 bases). V gave up 0 bases and J gave up 4 bases, with 10 bases separating them. CDR3 length equals 14 residues. Germline CDR1 and CDR2: WSHSY and SAAADI. CDR3 sequence: CASSESATVYEQYV. The CDR3 DNA follows: TGCGCCAGCAGTGAGTCGGCGACAGTATACGAGCAGTACGTC.

This sequence joins TRBV12-5 and TRBJ1-2; D call uncertain. This CDR3 is 14 amino acids long. The germline V and J ends were trimmed by 1 base and 0 bases, with 6 bases remaining between them. Germline values: CDR1 LGHNT, CDR2 FRNRAP. The CDR3 region is CASGLDKTNYGYTF. CDR3 in DNA: TGTGCTAGTGGTTTGGACAAAACTAACTATGGCTACACCTTC.

CDR3 region: CASSPLIIGQNNEQFF. Written as DNA, the CDR3 is TGTGCCAGCAGCCCTTTGATTATTGGACAGAACAATGAGCAGTTCTTC. The rearrangement uses TRBV7-8 and TRBJ2-1; TRBD1 is a possible D gene (6 bases). Germline assignment: CDR1 SGHVS and CDR2 FQNEAQ. V was pared by 5 bases and J by 5 bases, with 19 bases between. The CDR3 length is 16 residues.

J is TRBJ1-3 and V is TRBV30, with a tentative D call TRBD1 (5 bases). V was shortened by 0 bases and J by 2 bases, with 5 bases between the two germline ends. Germline V gene data show CDR1 as GTSNPN and CDR2 as SVGIG (reference sequence). The CDR3 runs 13 residues. The CDR3 here is CAWSVQAGNTIYF. The CDR3 DNA reads TGTGCCTGGAGTGTACAGGCTGGAAACACCATATATTTT.